A single sample is the source of the 24 T cell receptor beta chains below, sequenced in a study of neurological immune-mediated disorders. The time point denotes: longitudinal time-point 2. A single record per CDR3 protein comes from TCRdb applying MiXCR to the 5' RACE reads. The sample has about 80,000 distinct CDR3 sequences; over 4.5% are singletons. Sequenced: PBMCs. These receptors all stem from a woman aged 60-70 years with multiple sclerosis.

This clonotype was recorded at least ten times. The rearrangement uses TRBV11-2 and TRBJ2-1; 8 positions agree with TRBD2. Germline V gene sequence: CDR1 SGHAT, CDR2 FQNNGV. After removal of 1 base from V and 2 bases from J, the junction contained 1 base not matched to a gene. There are 15 residues in the CDR3. The CDR3 protein is CASSLGGGTYNEQFF. The CDR3 bases are TGTGCCAGCAGCTTAGGCGGGGGGACCTACAATGAGCAGTTCTTC. Complete variable domain (other parts from reference TRBV11-2 and TRBJ2-1): EAGVAQSPRYKIIEKRQSVAFWCNPISGHATLYWYQQILGQGPKLLIQFQNNGVVDDSQLPKDRFSAERLKGVDSTLKIQPAKLEDSAVYLCASSLGGGTYNEQFFGPGTRLTVL.

This clonotype was picked up many times. The rearrangement uses TRBV7-2 and TRBJ1-2; 8 bases are a match to TRBD1. The CDR3 runs 14 residues. Germline assignment: CDR1 SGHTA and CDR2 FQGNSA. V shed 2 bases, J shed 4 bases, and the junction held 3 bases outside the gene matches. The CDR3 sequence: CASSLTGQVYGYTF. CDR3 DNA: TGTGCCAGCAGCTTAACGGGACAGGTCTATGGCTACACCTTC. Supplemented by reference TRBV7-2 and TRBJ1-2, the full variable domain reads GAGVSQSPSNKVTEKGKDVELRCDPISGHTALYWYRQSLGQGLEFLIYFQGNSAPDKSGLPSDRFSAERTGGSVSTLTIQRTQQEDSAVYLCASSLTGQVYGYTFGSGTRLTVV.

This clonotype came up many times. V usage is TRBV6-6 and J usage is TRBJ1-3; D is uncertain. CDR3 length: 13 amino acids. Trimming cost V 6 bases and J 3 bases, with 9 bases left between them. CDR1 MNHNY and CDR2 SVGAGI come from the germline V gene (reference sequence). The CDR3 nucleotides read TGTGCCAGCAGACCCACCTATGGAAACACCATATATTTT. This gives the protein CASRPTYGNTIYF.

There are many counts of this clonotype. The chain combines TRBV20-1 with TRBJ2-7, with TRBD2 matching 7 bases. The CDR3 contains 14 residues. V gave up 3 bases and J gave up 2 bases; unmatched junction bases: 7. Per the germline V gene, CDR1 is DFQATT and CDR2 is SNEGSKA (reference sequence). In nucleotides, the CDR3 is TGCAGTGCTAGGGAGCGGGGACTCACCTACGAGCAGTACTTC. Translated, it gives CSARERGLTYEQYF.

This clonotype was picked up many times. The chain uses TRBV20-1 and TRBJ2-3; 8 positions agree with TRBD1. The CDR3 covers 14 residues. V dropped 5 bases and J dropped 2; count of bases not matched to a gene: 6. The V gene's germline CDR1 is DFQATT and CDR2 SNEGSKA (reference sequence). CDR3 amino acids: CSASSDRATDTQYF. The CDR3 DNA reads TGCAGTGCTTCATCGGACAGGGCCACAGATACGCAGTATTTT.

This clonotype came up many times. This chain joins TRBV4-1 and TRBJ2-7; D might be TRBD1 (6 bases). The CDR3 has 15 residues. V was pared by 1 base and J by 6 bases, with 16 bases between. Per germline, CDR1 MGHRA and CDR2 YSYEKL. CDR3 sequence: CASSQVGTGSGEQYF. For the CDR3, the DNA is TGCGCCAGCAGCCAAGTCGGAACAGGGTCTGGCGAGCAGTACTTC.

This clonotype was counted many times. The rearrangement joins TRBV5-1 to TRBJ2-3; no definite D call. Germline CDR1 is SGHRS and CDR2 is YFSETQ. V lost 4 bases, J lost 2 bases, and 14 bases lay in between. This CDR3 has 15 residues. CDR3 region: CASSPRLGNTDTQYF. The CDR3 region has the DNA TGCGCCAGCAGCCCCCGGTTGGGCAACACAGATACGCAGTATTTT. Looking up the rest from reference TRBV5-1 and TRBJ2-3 gives the full variable domain: KAGVTQTPRYLIKTRGQQVTLSCSPISGHRSVSWYQQTPGQGLQFLFEYFSETQRNKGNFPGRFSGRQFSNSRSEMNVSTLELGDSALYLCASSPRLGNTDTQYFGPGTRLTVL.

This clonotype occurred many times. This chain uses TRBV5-6 with TRBJ2-2; 10 nucleotides align to TRBD1. Germline V gene sequence: CDR1 SGHDT, CDR2 YYEEEE. Germline trimming cut 0 bases from V and 4 bases from J; bases unmatched to any gene: 3. CDR3 length: 16 residues. Here the CDR3 reads CASSLGDRGSTGELFF. In nucleotides, the CDR3 is TGTGCCAGCAGCTTGGGGGACAGGGGTTCCACCGGGGAGCTGTTTTTT.

This clonotype has ten or more counts. The V gene is TRBV5-1, the J gene TRBJ1-1; D gene unclear. Per germline, CDR1 SGHRS and CDR2 YFSETQ. The CDR3 length is 14 residues. The V end was cut by 0 bases, the J end by 1 base, with 7 bases between. The CDR3 DNA reads as TGCGCCAGCAGCTTGGTCAGCGGGAACACTGAAGCTTTCTTT. Its protein product is CASSLVSGNTEAFF. The full variable domain, rest sourced from reference TRBV5-1 and TRBJ1-1, is KAGVTQTPRYLIKTRGQQVTLSCSPISGHRSVSWYQQTPGQGLQFLFEYFSETQRNKGNFPGRFSGRQFSNSRSEMNVSTLELGDSALYLCASSLVSGNTEAFFGQGTRLTVV.

The V and J genes are TRBV20-1 and TRBJ1-4, with TRBD1 matching over 7 bases. The CDR3 consists of 14 residues. The germline gives CDR1 DFQATT, CDR2 SNEGSKA (reference sequence). The V gene end was trimmed by 2 bases and the J gene end by 7 bases; junction bases not matched to a gene: 7. The CDR3: CSARITGVSEKLFF. As DNA, the CDR3 is TGCAGTGCTAGAATTACAGGGGTCTCTGAAAAACTGTTTTTT.

This clonotype was recorded at least ten times. The V call is TRBV27, the J call TRBJ2-3; D is undetermined. Germline lookup yields CDR1 MNHEY and CDR2 SMNVEV (reference sequence). The length of the CDR3 is 11 residues. The V end lost 4 bases, the J end lost 6 bases, and 5 bases lay between the germline ends. For the CDR3, the DNA is TGTGCCAGCAGTTCTCGGGATACGCAGTATTTT. Translated: CASSSRDTQYF.

On this clonotype itself: A much larger clone differs by one base, so this may be a read error. V usage is TRBV27 and J usage is TRBJ1-3; D call uncertain. The CDR3 contains 14 residues. The V gene's germline CDR1 is MNHEY and CDR2 SMNVEV (reference sequence). V was clipped by 7 bases and J by 0 bases, with 10 bases between them. CDR3 coding DNA: TGTGCCAGCATTTCCCGGCCCTCTGGAAACACCATATATTTT. Translation: CASISRPSGNTIYF.

This clonotype was seen a few times. This sequence joins TRBV5-1 and TRBJ1-2; 8 bases line up with TRBD1. This CDR3 region has 13 residues. Germline CDR1 SGHRS, CDR2 YFSETQ. Trimming cost V 4 bases and J 6 bases; bases outside gene matches: 5. The chain's CDR3 is CASSQTGVNGYTF. The CDR3 bases are TGCGCCAGCAGCCAGACAGGGGTCAATGGCTACACCTTC.

In its sample, this clonotype was seen many times. The V call is TRBV5-6, the J call TRBJ1-5, with a tentative D call TRBD1 (5 bases). Germline loops: CDR1 SGHDT, CDR2 YYEEEE. Trimming pared 4 bases from V and 3 bases from J, leaving 11 bases between. The CDR3 covers 14 residues. CDR3 nucleotide sequence: TGTGCCAGCAGCCCCGTAGGGGCCAATCAGCCCCAGCATTTT. Its protein product is CASSPVGANQPQHF.

This clonotype was observed many times. CDR3 DNA: TGTGCCATCAGTGAGTCCGGACAGGGGGTACCCGAGCAGTACTTC. Its translation is CAISESGQGVPEQYF. The V call is TRBV10-3, the J call TRBJ2-7, with 10 bases lining up with TRBD1. This CDR3 comprises 15 residues. After removal of 0 bases from V and 6 bases from J, the junction contained 5 bases not matched to a gene. The germline CDR1 and CDR2 sequences are ENHRY and SYGVKD.

Ten or more counts support this clonotype. This chain joins TRBV5-1 and TRBJ2-2; D remains unclear. Trimming cost V 4 bases and J 3 bases, with 10 bases left between them. This CDR3 has 14 amino acids. Germline CDR1 reads SGHRS; CDR2 reads YFSETQ. CDR3 loop: CASSPVVDTGELFF. CDR3 bases: TGCGCCAGCAGCCCCGTAGTAGACACCGGGGAGCTGTTTTTT.

This clonotype has at least ten counts. The chain joins TRBV5-1 to TRBJ1-1; 9 bases map to TRBD1. In germline, CDR1 is SGHRS, CDR2 YFSETQ. This CDR3 contains 14 residues. V trimming: 7 bases; J trimming: 1 base; junction bases outside the gene matches: 5. The CDR3 region has the DNA TGCGCCAGCCACACAGGGGGCCAGAACACTGAAGCTTTCTTT. This codes for CASHTGGQNTEAFF.

This clonotype was counted ten times or more. J is TRBJ1-1 and V is TRBV7-6, with a weak D call TRBD1 (6 bases). This CDR3 has 15 residues. The V end lost 5 bases, the J end lost 4 bases, and 17 bases lay between the germline ends. Germline CDR1 reads SGHVS; CDR2 reads FNYEAQ. CDR3 amino acids: CASSLTSQGPTEAFF. CDR3 sequence (DNA): TGTGCCAGCAGCCTCACCTCACAGGGACCCACTGAAGCTTTCTTT. Full variable domain (missing parts from reference TRBV7-6 and TRBJ1-1): GAGVSQSPRYKVTKRGQDVALRCDPISGHVSLYWYRQALGQGPEFLTYFNYEAQQDKSGLPNDRFSAERPEGSISTLTIQRTEQRDSAMYRCASSLTSQGPTEAFFGQGTRLTVV.

This clonotype was observed at least ten times. The chain couples TRBV5-1 to TRBJ2-5; 8 positions match TRBD2. The J segment lost 2 bases and the V segment lost 0 bases, leaving 12 bases of the junction unmatched. The CDR3 loop spans 18 amino acids. The germline gives CDR1 SGHRS, CDR2 YFSETQ. CDR3 region: CASSLAGRGLRGQETQYF. For the CDR3, the DNA is TGCGCCAGCAGCTTGGCCGGGAGGGGCCTGCGTGGACAAGAGACCCAGTACTTC. Variable domain in full (rest from reference TRBV5-1 and TRBJ2-5): KAGVTQTPRYLIKTRGQQVTLSCSPISGHRSVSWYQQTPGQGLQFLFEYFSETQRNKGNFPGRFSGRQFSNSRSEMNVSTLELGDSALYLCASSLAGRGLRGQETQYFGPGTRLLVL.

V gene TRBV5-1 combines with J gene TRBJ2-1; 7 bases map to TRBD1. CDR1 SGHRS and CDR2 YFSETQ come from the germline V gene. The CDR3 covers 15 residues. Trimming removed 4 bases from V and 2 bases from J; junction bases left unmatched: 6. CDR3 in DNA: TGCGCCAGCAGCACATATACAGGGGCCTACAATGAGCAGTTCTTC. Its translation: CASSTYTGAYNEQFF.

This clonotype was seen repeatedly, ten times or more. CDR3 DNA sequence: TGCGCCAGCAGCCCGGGACAGGCGCTCACCGAGCAGTACTTC. This translates into CASSPGQALTEQYF. The chain is built from TRBV5-1 and TRBJ2-7; 8 bases fit TRBD1. The CDR3 loop spans 14 amino acids. The germline CDR1 and CDR2 sequences are SGHRS and YFSETQ. With V trimmed by 4 bases and J by 6 bases, 9 bases remained unmatched. Combining the CDR3 with reference TRBV5-1 and TRBJ2-7 gives the whole variable domain KAGVTQTPRYLIKTRGQQVTLSCSPISGHRSVSWYQQTPGQGLQFLFEYFSETQRNKGNFPGRFSGRQFSNSRSEMNVSTLELGDSALYLCASSPGQALTEQYFGPGTRLTVT.

In its sample, this clonotype was seen a few times. The rearrangement links TRBV11-1 to TRBJ2-1, with TRBD2 matching over 10 bases. This CDR3 has 19 residues. The V gene end was trimmed by 0 bases and the J gene end by 0 bases; junction bases not matched to a gene: 8. The germline CDR1 and CDR2 sequences are SGHAT and FQDESV (reference sequence). CDR3 sequence (DNA): TGTGCCAGCAGCTTAGCGCTAGCGGGGGATGCCAGCTCCTACAATGAGCAGTTCTTC. It yields the protein CASSLALAGDASSYNEQFF.

This clonotype was observed at least ten times. V and J are TRBV28 and TRBJ1-4; D may be TRBD1 (6 bases). Germline CDR1 MDHEN, CDR2 SYDVKM. Trimming took off 6 bases at V and 7 bases at J, with 21 bases between the two ends. This CDR3 is built from 16 residues. The CDR3 protein is CASRPRRGGLIEKLFF. The DNA of the CDR3 is TGTGCCAGCAGACCCAGGCGGGGGGGGCTCATTGAAAAACTGTTTTTT.

This clonotype has at least ten counts. The chain combines TRBV24-1 with TRBJ2-1; TRBD1 agrees at 8 bases. The CDR3 is 15 residues long. Trimming cost V 8 bases and J 7 bases; bases outside gene matches: 12. CDR1 is KGHDR, CDR2 SFDVKD, per germline. The CDR3 DNA reads TGTGCCACCACGGATCCCGGACAGGGAAGGAATGAGCAGTTCTTC. Translated: CATTDPGQGRNEQFF.